This record looks at one T cell receptor (beta chain) sequence and its context. Its target is unknown. These data belong to a study of T cells in Graves' hyperthyroidism and ophthalmopathy. Study-level points and caveats: Ophthalmopathy was model-predicted a median 6.5 months pre-onset.

The germline gives CDR1 SEHNR, CDR2 FQNEAQ (reference sequence). V lost 7 bases and J 4 bases, leaving 13 bases between the germline ends. The CDR3 is 14 residues long. Amplified TCR beta CDR3 regions came from RNA transcripts. Initially, a first-round RT-PCR of the TCR CDR3 employed the HTBI primer set. A single record per CDR3 protein comes from TCRdb applying MiXCR to the multiplex PCR reads. The data contain a few hundred thousand distinct CDR3 sequences, about half of them singletons. Clinical symptoms, serum thyroxine, TRAb, thyroid ultrasound and orbital computed tomography informed diagnoses. This rearrangement joins TRBV7-9 to TRBJ2-2; D assignment may be TRBD1 or TRBD2 (5 bases each). The receptor comes from a woman aged 18-30 years with Graves' hyperthyroidism. Sequencing was carried out using peripheral blood or thyroid tissue (not recorded which). In DNA form, the CDR3 reads TGTGCCAGCACCAGAGGGACGAGCACCGGGGAGCTGTTTTTT. This gives the protein CASTRGTSTGELFF.